This is a list of T cell receptor beta chains from one sample in a study of radiotherapy plus CTLA-4 blockade in lung cancer. Measured with immunoSEQ multiplex PCR; TCRdb has only the in-frame clones, and not every one. The sample lists some 71,000 clones; around 77% were seen once. The sample was peripheral blood, taken from a patient treated with radiotherapy plus ipilimumab. These TCRs come from a human donor with non-small cell lung cancer whose response to radiotherapy plus ipilimumab could not be evaluated. Some clones in this sample may be carry-over from other donors' samples. Both conserved end residues are part of each CDR3. A D gene is named only where the DNA matches it firmly. Expanded clones are given a class, and other clones once, few, many or no size at all.

D: -
J: TRBJ1-3
size: -
V: TRBV6-1
CDR3: CASSLNTIYF
DNA: TGTGCCAGCAGCTTAAACACCATATATTTT

D: TRBD1
J: TRBJ2-7
size: -
V: TRBV7-2
CDR3: CASSLRPRTGLYEQYF
DNA: TGTGCCAGCAGCTTAAGGCCCCGGACAGGGCTCTACGAGCAGTACTTC

D: TRBD1
J: TRBJ1-6
size: -
V: TRBV5-8
CDR3: CASSDRQGSWANSPLHF
DNA: TGTGCCAGCAGCGACAGACAGGGGTCATGGGCTAATTCACCCCTCCACTTT

D: TRBD2
J: TRBJ2-1
size: -
V: TRBV6-5
CDR3: CASTPSGGTYNEQFF
DNA: TGTGCCAGCACCCCTAGCGGGGGGACCTACAATGAGCAGTTCTTC

D: TRBD1
J: TRBJ1-4
size: -
V: TRBV5-1
CDR3: CASSDPQGANEKLFF
DNA: TGCGCCAGCAGCGACCCGCAGGGGGCTAATGAAAAACTGTTTTTT

D: -
J: TRBJ1-3
size: -
V: TRBV28
CDR3: CASMSPTGSSGNTIYF
DNA: TGTGCCAGCATGTCCCCTACAGGGAGCTCTGGAAACACCATATATTTT

D: TRBD1
J: TRBJ1-2
size: once
V: TRBV28
CDR3: CASSLLSGQEVGYTF
DNA: TGTGCCAGCAGTTTGTTATCGGGACAGGAGGTAGGCTACACCTTC

D: TRBD1
J: TRBJ2-7
size: few
V: TRBV27
CDR3: CASSLIQGAYEQYF
DNA: TGTGCCAGCAGTTTAATCCAGGGGGCCTACGAGCAGTACTTC

D: -
J: TRBJ1-2
size: -
V: TRBV5-8
CDR3: CASSFSYSYVGYTF
DNA: TGTGCCAGCAGCTTCTCTTACAGTTACGTGGGCTACACCTTC

D: -
J: TRBJ2-7
size: -
V: TRBV10-3
CDR3: CAISESQGRYEQYF
DNA: TGTGCCATCAGTGAGTCGCAGGGCCGATACGAGCAGTACTTC

D: -
J: TRBJ1-2
size: once
V: TRBV6-5
CDR3: CASSSERGAYGYTF
DNA: TGTGCCAGCAGTTCTGAGCGGGGGGCCTATGGCTACACCTTC

D: -
J: TRBJ1-5
size: -
V: TRBV6-5
CDR3: CASRQNSNQPQHF
DNA: TGTGCCAGCAGACAGAATAGCAATCAGCCCCAGCATTTT

D: -
J: TRBJ2-7
size: -
V: TRBV28
CDR3: CASSPSKTGSYEQYF
DNA: TGTGCCAGCAGTCCCTCGAAGACAGGCAGCTACGAGCAGTACTTC

D: -
J: TRBJ2-7
size: few
V: TRBV21-1
CDR3: CASSVPRLAGVLTYEQYF
DNA: TGTGCCAGCAGCGTACCGCGACTAGCGGGGGTCCTCACCTACGAGCAGTACTTC

D: TRBD2
J: TRBJ2-7
size: -
V: TRBV5-1
CDR3: CASSLTFLGGGASYEQYF
DNA: TGCGCCAGCAGCTTGACCTTCCTGGGCGGGGGGGCCTCCTACGAGCAGTACTTC

D: -
J: TRBJ1-1
size: -
V: TRBV28
CDR3: CATQFPVGGEAFF
DNA: TGTGCCACCCAGTTTCCCGTAGGCGGTGAAGCTTTCTTT

D: -
J: TRBJ1-4
size: -
V: TRBV5-4
CDR3: CASSLFEVGEKLFF
DNA: TGTGCCAGCAGCTTGTTTGAGGTCGGTGAAAAACTGTTTTTT

D: -
J: TRBJ1-4
size: -
V: TRBV5-1
CDR3: CASSLARGDEKLFF
DNA: TGCGCCAGCAGCTTGGCGCGGGGGGATGAAAAACTGTTTTTT

D: -
J: TRBJ2-7
size: -
V: TRBV15
CDR3: CATRGTGTMHYEQYF
DNA: TGTGCCACCAGAGGAACGGGGACAATGCACTACGAGCAGTACTTC

D: TRBD2
J: TRBJ2-7
size: -
V: TRBV7-8
CDR3: CASSSPGLVVSYEQYF
DNA: TGTGCCAGCAGCTCGCCGGGACTAGTGGTCTCCTACGAGCAGTACTTC

D: -
J: TRBJ2-2
size: -
V: TRBV9
CDR3: CASSPPISTGELFF
DNA: TGTGCCAGCAGCCCCCCCATTAGCACCGGGGAGCTGTTTTTT

D: -
J: TRBJ1-1
size: few
V: TRBV18
CDR3: CASSPNRDTEAFF
DNA: TGTGCCAGCTCTCCCAACAGGGACACTGAAGCTTTCTTT

D: TRBD1
J: TRBJ1-4
size: -
V: TRBV5-6
CDR3: CASSFRDRGREKLFF
DNA: TGTGCCAGCAGCTTTCGGGACAGGGGGCGGGAAAAACTGTTTTTT

D: -
J: TRBJ2-3
size: -
V: TRBV29-1
CDR3: CSGGGTGDTQYF
DNA: TGCAGCGGCGGGGGCACCGGGGATACGCAGTATTTT

D: -
J: TRBJ1-4
size: few
V: TRBV14
CDR3: CASSHEEAFGYEKLFF
DNA: TGTGCCAGCAGCCATGAAGAGGCCTTCGGATATGAAAAACTGTTTTTT

D: TRBD1
J: TRBJ2-7
size: -
V: TRBV19
CDR3: CASSMTQGAPWEQYF
DNA: TGTGCCAGTAGTATGACGCAGGGGGCACCCTGGGAGCAGTACTTC

D: TRBD1
J: TRBJ2-7
size: -
V: TRBV6-5
CDR3: CASITGQGGSYEQYF
DNA: TGTGCCAGCATAACGGGACAGGGCGGAAGCTACGAGCAGTACTTC

D: -
J: TRBJ2-7
size: -
V: TRBV6-4
CDR3: CAAGLYEQYF
DNA: TGTGCCGCAGGACTCTACGAGCAGTACTTC

D: TRBD1
J: TRBJ2-1
size: once
V: TRBV5-3
CDR3: CARSLGGQGLYNEQFF
DNA: TGTGCCAGAAGCTTGGGGGGACAGGGTTTATACAATGAGCAGTTCTTC

D: TRBD1
J: TRBJ2-1
size: -
V: TRBV7-3
CDR3: CASSLGTGGPNEQFF
DNA: TGTGCCAGCAGCCTGGGGACAGGGGGCCCCAATGAGCAGTTCTTC

D: TRBD1
J: TRBJ1-1
size: -
V: TRBV9
CDR3: CASSAGQIDTEAFF
DNA: TGTGCCAGCAGCGCGGGACAGATAGACACTGAAGCTTTCTTT

D: TRBD2
J: TRBJ2-2
size: many
V: TRBV27
CDR3: CASSWGGRRAGELFF
DNA: TGTGCCAGCAGTTGGGGAGGGAGAAGGGCCGGGGAGCTGTTTTTT

D: TRBD1
J: TRBJ1-2
size: -
V: TRBV9
CDR3: CASSQSTGSYGYTF
DNA: TGTGCCAGCAGTCAATCGACAGGGAGCTATGGCTACACCTTC

D: -
J: TRBJ2-7
size: -
V: TRBV10-3
CDR3: CATGASGTALYEQYF
DNA: TGTGCCACGGGAGCCTCGGGGACCGCCCTCTACGAGCAGTACTTC

D: -
J: TRBJ1-6
size: -
V: TRBV9
CDR3: CASSATGDAFYNSPLHF
DNA: TGTGCCAGCAGCGCCACAGGCGACGCCTTCTATAATTCACCCCTCCACTTT

D: -
J: TRBJ1-1
size: -
V: TRBV6-5
CDR3: CASSGGTDSSEAFF
DNA: TGTGCCAGCAGTGGAGGCACGGACAGTTCTGAAGCTTTCTTT

D: TRBD2
J: TRBJ2-1
size: -
V: TRBV7-9
CDR3: CASSVNLGTSDNEQFF
DNA: TGTGCCAGCAGTGTTAACCTTGGGACTAGCGATAATGAGCAGTTCTTC

D: -
J: TRBJ1-1
size: -
V: TRBV19
CDR3: CASRTTGPNTEAFF
DNA: TGTGCCAGTAGGACGACAGGACCGAACACTGAAGCTTTCTTT

D: TRBD1
J: TRBJ2-5
size: -
V: TRBV28
CDR3: CASSPTGGYFTQYF
DNA: TGTGCCAGCAGCCCGACAGGGGGCTACTTCACCCAGTACTTC

D: -
J: TRBJ2-5
size: -
V: TRBV4-1
CDR3: CASSQEETVGSWETQYF
DNA: TGCGCCAGCAGCCAAGAAGAGACAGTAGGTTCTTGGGAGACCCAGTACTTC